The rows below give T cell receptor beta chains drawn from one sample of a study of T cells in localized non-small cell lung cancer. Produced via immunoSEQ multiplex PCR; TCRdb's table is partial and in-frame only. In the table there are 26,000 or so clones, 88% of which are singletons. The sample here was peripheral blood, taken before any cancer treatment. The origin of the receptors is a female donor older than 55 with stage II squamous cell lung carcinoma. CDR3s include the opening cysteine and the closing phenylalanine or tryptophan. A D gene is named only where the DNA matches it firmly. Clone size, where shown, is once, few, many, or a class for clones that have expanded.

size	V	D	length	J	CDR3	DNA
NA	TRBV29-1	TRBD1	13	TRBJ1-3	CSVGQARGNTIYF	TGCAGCGTCGGACAGGCTAGGGGAAACACCATATATTTT
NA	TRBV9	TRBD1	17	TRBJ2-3	CASSVRDRDSPTDTQYF	TGTGCCAGCAGCGTCCGCGACAGGGACAGTCCCACAGATACGCAGTATTTT
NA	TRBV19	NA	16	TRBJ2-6	CASSSPSRSGANVLTF	TGTGCCAGTAGTTCCCCCAGTCGCTCTGGGGCCAACGTCCTGACTTTC
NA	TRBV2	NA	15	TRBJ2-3	CASSSQGPPGDTQYF	TGTGCCAGCAGTAGTCAGGGGCCGCCTGGGGATACGCAGTATTTT
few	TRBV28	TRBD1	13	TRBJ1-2	CASRGQANYGYTF	TGTGCCAGCAGAGGACAGGCGAACTATGGCTACACCTTC
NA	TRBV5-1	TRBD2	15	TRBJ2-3	CASSLLAGDTDTQYF	TGCGCCAGCAGCTTACTAGCGGGGGACACAGATACGCAGTATTTT
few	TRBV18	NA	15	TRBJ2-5	CASSPPATKAETQYF	TGTGCCAGCTCACCACCGGCCACGAAAGCGGAGACCCAGTACTTC
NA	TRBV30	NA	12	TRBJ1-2	CAWTGTAIGYTF	TGTGCCTGGACCGGGACGGCTATCGGCTACACCTTC
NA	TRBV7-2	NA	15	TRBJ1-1	CASSLDGLAGTEAFF	TGTGCCAGCAGCTTAGATGGGTTGGCGGGCACTGAAGCTTTCTTT
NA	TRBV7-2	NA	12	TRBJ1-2	CASSQGNYGYTF	TGTGCCAGCAGCCAGGGGAACTATGGCTACACCTTC
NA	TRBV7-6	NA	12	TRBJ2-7	CASSAGLDEQYF	TGTGCCAGCAGCGCCGGGCTCGACGAGCAGTACTTC
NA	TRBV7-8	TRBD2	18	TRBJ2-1	CASSPFSLGGGSYNEQFF	TGTGCCAGCAGCCCCTTCAGTTTGGGCGGCGGGAGCTACAATGAGCAGTTCTTC
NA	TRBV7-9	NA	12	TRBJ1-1	CASSLEAGEAFF	TGTGCCAGCAGCTTAGAGGCAGGTGAAGCTTTCTTT
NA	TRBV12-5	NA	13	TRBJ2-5	CASGLAPLETQYF	TGTGCTAGTGGTTTGGCCCCTTTGGAGACCCAGTACTTC
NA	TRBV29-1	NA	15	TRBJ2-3	CSVQGQGGDTDTQYF	TGCAGCGTTCAGGGCCAGGGTGGAGACACAGATACGCAGTATTTT
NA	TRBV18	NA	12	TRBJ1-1	CASSRTPTEAFF	TGTGCCAGCTCACGGACACCAACTGAAGCTTTCTTT
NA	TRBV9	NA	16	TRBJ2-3	CASSVGVGFSTDTQYF	TGTGCCAGCAGCGTAGGCGTCGGATTTAGCACAGATACGCAGTATTTT
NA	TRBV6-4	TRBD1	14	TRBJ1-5	CASSEAGGSQPQHF	TGTGCCAGCAGTGAGGCAGGGGGTTCTCAGCCCCAGCATTTT
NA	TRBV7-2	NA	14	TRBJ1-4	CASSLSATNEKLFF	TGTGCCAGCAGCTTAAGTGCAACTAATGAAAAACTGTTTTTT
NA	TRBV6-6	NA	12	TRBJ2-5	CASNAGGETQYF	TGTGCCAGCAACGCCGGGGGAGAGACCCAGTACTTC
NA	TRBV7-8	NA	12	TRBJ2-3	CASSFSSLLQYF	TGTGCCAGCAGCTTTAGTTCCCTTTTGCAGTATTTT
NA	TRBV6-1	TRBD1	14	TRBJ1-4	CASTSGQVNEKLFF	TGTGCCAGCACCTCGGGACAGGTTAATGAAAAACTGTTTTTT
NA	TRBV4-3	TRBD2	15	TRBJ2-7	CASSGTSGGIYEQYF	TGCGCCAGCAGCGGGACTAGCGGGGGAATATACGAGCAGTACTTC
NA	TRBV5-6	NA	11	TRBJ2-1	CASSLTNEQFF	TGTGCCAGCAGCTTAACCAATGAGCAGTTCTTC
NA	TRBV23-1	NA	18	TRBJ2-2	CASSQSPPEEENTGELFF	TGCGCCAGCAGTCAATCCCCTCCGGAGGAGGAGAACACCGGGGAGCTGTTTTTT
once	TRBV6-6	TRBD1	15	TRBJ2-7	CASRPPGTGRYEQYF	TGTGCCAGCAGACCTCCCGGGACAGGGCGGTACGAGCAGTACTTC
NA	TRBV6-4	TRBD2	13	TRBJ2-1	CASSELAGTESFF	TGTGCCAGCAGTGAACTAGCGGGAACTGAGTCGTTCTTC
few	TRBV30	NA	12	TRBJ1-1	CASTEMNTEAFF	TGTGCTTCCACGGAAATGAACACTGAAGCTTTCTTT
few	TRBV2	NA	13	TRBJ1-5	CASSKESNQPQHF	TGTGCCAGCAGTAAGGAGAGCAATCAGCCCCAGCATTTT
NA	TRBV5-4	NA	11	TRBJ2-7	CASSSSYEQYF	TGTGCCAGCAGCTCGTCCTACGAGCAGTACTTC
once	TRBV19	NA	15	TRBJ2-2	CASRTPSSNTGELFF	TGTGCCAGTAGAACTCCCTCGTCGAACACCGGGGAGCTGTTTTTT
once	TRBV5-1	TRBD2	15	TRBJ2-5	CASSLAGLAVETQYF	TGCGCCAGCAGCTTGGCAGGACTAGCTGTAGAGACCCAGTACTTC
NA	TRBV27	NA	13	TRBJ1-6	CASSFLPRAPLHF	TGTGCCAGCAGTTTCCTTCCCCGGGCCCCCCTCCACTTT
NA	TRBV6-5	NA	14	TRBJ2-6	CASNPGSGANVLTF	TGTGCCAGCAACCCAGGGTCCGGGGCCAACGTCCTGACTTTC
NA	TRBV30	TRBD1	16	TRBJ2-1	CAWRPSGGQGYNEQFF	TGTGCCTGGAGGCCCTCCGGTGGACAGGGCTACAATGAGCAGTTCTTC
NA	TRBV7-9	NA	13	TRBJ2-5	CASSFMGQETQYF	TGTGCCAGCAGCTTCATGGGACAAGAGACCCAGTACTTC
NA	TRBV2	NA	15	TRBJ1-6	CASSEAGHYNSPLHF	TGTGCCAGCAGTGAAGCGGGACACTATAATTCACCCCTCCACTTT
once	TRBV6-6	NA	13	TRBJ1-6	CASSYSSNSPLHF	TGTGCCAGCAGTTACTCTAGTAATTCACCCCTCCACTTT
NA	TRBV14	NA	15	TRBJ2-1	CASSQVPSLNNEQFF	TGTGCCAGCAGCCAAGTGCCCTCGCTCAACAATGAGCAGTTCTTC
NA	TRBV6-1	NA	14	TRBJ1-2	CASSDPVRRYGYTF	TGTGCCAGCAGTGACCCAGTTAGACGGTATGGCTACACCTTC
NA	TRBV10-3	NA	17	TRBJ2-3	CAISESRGRGSTDTQYF	TGTGCCATCAGTGAGTCGAGGGGACGGGGCAGCACAGATACGCAGTATTTT
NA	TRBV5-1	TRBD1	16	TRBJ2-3	CASSLAGTASTDTQYF	TGCGCCAGCAGCTTGGCCGGGACAGCTAGCACAGATACGCAGTATTTT
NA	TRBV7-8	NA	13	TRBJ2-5	CASSLDTSREQYF	TGTGCCAGCAGCTTAGACACATCGAGAGAGCAGTACTTC
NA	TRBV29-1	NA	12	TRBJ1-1	CSVEQGYTEAFF	TGCAGCGTTGAGCAGGGCTACACTGAAGCTTTCTTT
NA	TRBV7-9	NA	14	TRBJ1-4	CASSPRASNEKLFF	TGTGCCAGCAGCCCCAGGGCAAGTAATGAAAAACTGTTTTTT
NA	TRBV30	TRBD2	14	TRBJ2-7	CAWSVWTSEYEQYF	TGTGCCTGGAGTGTTTGGACTAGCGAGTACGAGCAGTACTTC
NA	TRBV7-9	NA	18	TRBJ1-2	CASSNSWDGLFSNYGYTF	TGTGCCAGCAGCAATTCTTGGGACGGATTATTCTCTAACTATGGCTACACCTTC
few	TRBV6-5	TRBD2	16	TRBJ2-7	CASSYSGLAVSGEQYF	TGTGCCAGCAGTTACTCGGGACTAGCGGTTTCGGGGGAGCAGTACTTC
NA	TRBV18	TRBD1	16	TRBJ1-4	CASSPPQGAVAEKLFF	TGTGCCAGCTCACCACCACAGGGGGCGGTTGCGGAAAAACTGTTTTTT
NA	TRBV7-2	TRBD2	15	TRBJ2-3	CASSFPLAGADTQYF	TGTGCCAGCAGCTTTCCACTAGCGGGAGCCGATACGCAGTATTTT